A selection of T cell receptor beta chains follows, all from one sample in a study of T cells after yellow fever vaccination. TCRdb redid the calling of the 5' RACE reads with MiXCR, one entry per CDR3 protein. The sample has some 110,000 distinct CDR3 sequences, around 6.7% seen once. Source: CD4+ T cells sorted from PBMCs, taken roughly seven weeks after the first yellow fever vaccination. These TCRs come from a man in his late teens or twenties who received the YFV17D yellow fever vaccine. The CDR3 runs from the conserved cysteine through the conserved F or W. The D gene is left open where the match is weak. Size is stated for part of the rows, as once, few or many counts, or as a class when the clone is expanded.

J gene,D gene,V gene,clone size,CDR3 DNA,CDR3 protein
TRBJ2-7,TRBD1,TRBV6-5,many,TGTGCCAGCAGTTACGACAGGGAATTCCGCGAGCAGTACTTC,CASSYDREFREQYF
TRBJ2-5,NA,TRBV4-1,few,TGCGCCAGCAGCCAAGAAGTGTCGGCCCAGTACTTC,CASSQEVSAQYF
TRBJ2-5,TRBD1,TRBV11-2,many,TGTGCCAGCAGCCCCCGACAGGGTGTAAGGGTGGAGACCCAGTACTTC,CASSPRQGVRVETQYF
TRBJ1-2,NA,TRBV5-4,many,TGTGCCAGCAGACGCGACGGGAACTATGGCTACACCTTC,CASRRDGNYGYTF
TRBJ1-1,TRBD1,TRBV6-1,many,TGTGCCAGCAGTGACGGACAGGGGGCATCGTACACTGAAGCTTTCTTT,CASSDGQGASYTEAFF
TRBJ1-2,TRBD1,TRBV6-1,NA,TGTGCCAGCAGGCTGGGACAGATCTATGGCTACACCTTC,CASRLGQIYGYTF
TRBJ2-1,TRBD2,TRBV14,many,TGTGCCAGCAGCCAGTGGACTAGCGGTAGGGATGAGCAGTTCTTC,CASSQWTSGRDEQFF
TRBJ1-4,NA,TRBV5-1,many,TGCGCCAGCAGCTCAGGACAGCCTTCTGAAAAACTGTTTTTT,CASSSGQPSEKLFF
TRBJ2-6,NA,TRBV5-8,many,TGTGCCAGCAGCTTGTGGGGCTCTGTTAGGGCCAACGTCCTGACTTTC,CASSLWGSVRANVLTF
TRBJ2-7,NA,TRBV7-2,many,TGTGCCAGCAGCTTAGTCGGAGGGGGGAGGGAGCAGTACTTC,CASSLVGGGREQYF
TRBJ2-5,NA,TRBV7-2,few,TGTGCCAGCAGCGGGGGCTACCAACAAGAGACCCAGTACTTC,CASSGGYQQETQYF
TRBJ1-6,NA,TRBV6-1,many,TGTGCCAGCAGACGGGGGGACGGGAGCTCCTATAATTCACCCCTCCACTTT,CASRRGDGSSYNSPLHF
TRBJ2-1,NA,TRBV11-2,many,TGTGCCAGCAGCTTCGGGACCGCTCTCTACAATGAGCAGTTCTTC,CASSFGTALYNEQFF
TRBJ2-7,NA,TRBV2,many,TGTGCCAGCAGTGAAGGGGTGCATTACTACGAGCAGTACTTC,CASSEGVHYYEQYF
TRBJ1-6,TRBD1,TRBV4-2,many,TGTGCCAGCAGCCAACCACAGGGGTCACCCCTCCACTTT,CASSQPQGSPLHF
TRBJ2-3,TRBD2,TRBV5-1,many,TGCGCCAGCAGCTCGACTAGCGGGTCGCCTAGCACAGATACGCAGTATTTT,CASSSTSGSPSTDTQYF
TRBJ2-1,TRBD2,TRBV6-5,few,TGTGCCAGCAGTTACTCTAGCGGGGGATACAATGAGCAGTTCTTC,CASSYSSGGYNEQFF
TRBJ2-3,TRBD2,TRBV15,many,TGTGCCGCCCGACTAGCGGGGGGTTATACGCAGTATTTT,CAARLAGGYTQYF
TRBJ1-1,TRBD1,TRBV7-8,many,TGTGCCAGCAGCTTAGCGATGGACAGGGAAGCTTTCTTT,CASSLAMDREAFF
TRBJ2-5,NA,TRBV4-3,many,TGCGCCAGCAGCCAGGGCTATTTGGGAGACCAAGAGACCCAGTACTTC,CASSQGYLGDQETQYF
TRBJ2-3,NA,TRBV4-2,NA,TGTGCCAGCAGCCAACCGGGGGGCCTCGCAGATACGCAGTATTTT,CASSQPGGLADTQYF
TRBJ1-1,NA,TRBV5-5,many,TGTGCCAGCAGCTACACCATCGGGGGCACTGAAGCTTTCTTT,CASSYTIGGTEAFF
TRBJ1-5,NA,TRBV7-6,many,TGTGCCAGCAGCCCCGTTGGGGCGCGGGGGCAGCCCCAGCATTTT,CASSPVGARGQPQHF
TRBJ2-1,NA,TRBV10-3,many,TGTGCCATCAGTGGGGAGATGGGGGGTGATGAGCAGTTCTTC,CAISGEMGGDEQFF
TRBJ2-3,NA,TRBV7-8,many,TGTGCCAGCAGCGGGCTCTGGGCAGATACGCAGTATTTT,CASSGLWADTQYF
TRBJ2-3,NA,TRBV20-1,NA,TGCAGTCGTTGGGACATCGGGTCAGATACGCAGTATTTT,CSRWDIGSDTQYF
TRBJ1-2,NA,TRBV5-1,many,TGCGCCAGCAGCTCAAGACGGAGCCCCCTTCGTAGCTATGGCTACACCTTC,CASSSRRSPLRSYGYTF
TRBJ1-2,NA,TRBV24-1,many,TGTGCCACCAGTGATGGACGACATGGCTACACCTTC,CATSDGRHGYTF
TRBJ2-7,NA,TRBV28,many,TGTGCCAGCAGCCCAACAGGCACCCGAAGCTCCTACGAGCAGTACTTC,CASSPTGTRSSYEQYF
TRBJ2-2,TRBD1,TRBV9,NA,TGTGCCAGCAGCCCCAGACAGGGGGTCCACGGGATCCCCGGGGAGCTGTTTTTT,CASSPRQGVHGIPGELFF
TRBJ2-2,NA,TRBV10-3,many,TGTGCCATCAGTAAGTCGGCCGACACCGGGGAGCTGTTTTTT,CAISKSADTGELFF
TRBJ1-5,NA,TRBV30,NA,TGTGCTTTCACGGGTCGAAATCAGCCCCAGCATTTT,CAFTGRNQPQHF
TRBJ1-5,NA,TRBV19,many,TGTGCCAGTGCCCAAATGGGAAGCAATCAGCCCCAGCATTTT,CASAQMGSNQPQHF
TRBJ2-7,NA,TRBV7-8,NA,TGTGCCAGCAGCTTAGATGGGGTCCTGGTAGGGGAGCAGTACTTC,CASSLDGVLVGEQYF
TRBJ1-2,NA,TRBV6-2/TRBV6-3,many,TGTGCCAGCAGTTTTTGGGGTCCGTCTAACTATGGCTACACCTTC,CASSFWGPSNYGYTF
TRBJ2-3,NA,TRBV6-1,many,TGTGCCAGCAGGTGGGGCGCTGGGGATACGCAGTATTTT,CASRWGAGDTQYF
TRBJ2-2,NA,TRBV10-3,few,TGTGCCACCTGGACTTCTATGAACACCGGGGAGCTGTTTTTT,CATWTSMNTGELFF
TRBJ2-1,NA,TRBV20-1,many,TGCAGTGCTAGCGGGGGGCATGGAAATGAGCAGTTCTTC,CSASGGHGNEQFF
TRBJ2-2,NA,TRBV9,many,TGTGCCAGCGGGATGATGTACGGGGAGCTGTTTTTT,CASGMMYGELFF
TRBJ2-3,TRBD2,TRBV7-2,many,TGTGCCAGCAGCTTGGGGACTAGCGCCACAGATACGCAGTATTTT,CASSLGTSATDTQYF
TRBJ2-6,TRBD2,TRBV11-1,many,TGTGCCAGCAGCTTAGCGGGACTAGCGGGGGGGCCTTGGGGCTCTGGGGCCAACGTCCTGACTTTC,CASSLAGLAGGPWGSGANVLTF
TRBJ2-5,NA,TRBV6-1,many,TGTGCCAGCAGCCGGGACACCCAAGAGACCCAGTACTTC,CASSRDTQETQYF
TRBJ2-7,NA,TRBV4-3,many,TGCGCCAGCAGCCAAGATCGGGTCTACGAGCAGTACTTC,CASSQDRVYEQYF
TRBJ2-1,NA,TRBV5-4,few,TGTGCCAGCAGCCACCAGGGAGGCAATGAGCAGTTCTTC,CASSHQGGNEQFF
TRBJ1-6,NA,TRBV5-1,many,TGCGCCAGCAGCTTGGCAGACTATAATTCACCCCTCCACTTT,CASSLADYNSPLHF
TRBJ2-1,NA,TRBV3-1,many,TGTGCCAGCAGCCAAGCTCTGGGGACGGGGGAGCAGTTCTTC,CASSQALGTGEQFF
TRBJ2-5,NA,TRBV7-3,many,TGTGCCAGCAGCAAGCTAGGTGGTGAGACCCAGTACTTC,CASSKLGGETQYF
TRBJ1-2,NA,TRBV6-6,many,TGTGCCAGCACCCTACGAGGGGGAAGTGGCTACACCTTC,CASTLRGGSGYTF
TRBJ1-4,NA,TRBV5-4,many,TGTGCCAGCAGCTTGGACATTTCAACTAATGAAAAACTGTTTTTT,CASSLDISTNEKLFF
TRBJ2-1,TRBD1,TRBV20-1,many,TGCAGTGCTAGTGGTGCCGGCAGGGGGAATTACAATGAGCAGTTCTTC,CSASGAGRGNYNEQFF
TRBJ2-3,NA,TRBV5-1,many,TGCGCCAGCAGCTTGGTAACCCTGATAGATACGCAGTATTTT,CASSLVTLIDTQYF